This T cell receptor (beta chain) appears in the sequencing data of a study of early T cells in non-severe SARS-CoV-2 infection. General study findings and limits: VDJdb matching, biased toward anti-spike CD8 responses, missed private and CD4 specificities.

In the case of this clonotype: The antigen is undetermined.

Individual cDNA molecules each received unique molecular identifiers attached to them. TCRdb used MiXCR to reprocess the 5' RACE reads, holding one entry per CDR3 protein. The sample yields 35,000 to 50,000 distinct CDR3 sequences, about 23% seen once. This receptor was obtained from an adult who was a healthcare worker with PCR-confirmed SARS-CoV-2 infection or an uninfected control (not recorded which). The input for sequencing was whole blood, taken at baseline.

The CDR3 sequence: CASSPGDLETQYF. DNA of the CDR3: TGTGCCAGCAGTCCCGGGGACTTAGAGACCCAGTACTTC. This chain joins TRBV12-3 or TRBV12-4 and TRBJ2-5; maybe TRBD2 (6 bases). This CDR3 spans 13 amino acids. The germline V and J ends were trimmed by 5 bases and 4 bases, with 11 bases remaining between them.